The sequence of this T cell receptor (beta chain) was determined in a study of beta chain features in type 1 diabetes (dated by TCRdb to the late 2010s). Background on the whole study: Patients and healthy donors did not differ in mean age, gender distribution, total cell number or subset yield. A total of under 140,000,000 sorted cells were examined across all samples, and the number of cells per subset was strongly correlated with RNA yield. The study compared the TCRB repertoires of sorted circulating CD4+ T cell subsets in recently diagnosed type 1 diabetes patients with those in matched healthy donors. Regulatory and stem cell-like memory subsets were isolated from only 8 patients and roughly eight healthy donors, whereas naive and central memory subsets came from all 28 donors.

A few counts support this clone. The antigen it binds to is not known. No much larger clone exists at a distance of one base, and base qualities are not known. What the work shows at the level of the full study, not this receptor alone: Fewer insertions and more nucleotide deletions at VDJ recombination sites were observed in patients with type 1 diabetes, implying thymic rearrangement abnormalities. HLA sub-analyses involved small numbers of individuals, so any influence of HLA type on TCRB rearrangement remained unresolved. PCR might favor shorter templates, but patient and control samples were amplified and corrected together, so any skew would affect both groups equally. The naive, central memory and regulatory TCRB repertoires appeared to resemble one another more closely among patients than among healthy donors. Because cDNA rather than genomic DNA was sequenced, highly expressing activated cells could have been over-represented, although no difference in activation and CD3 levels was found between groups. In all four CD4+ subsets, TCRB CDR3 length was moderately but significantly shorter in type 1 diabetes patients.

The CDR3, cysteine through phenylalanine, is 14 amino acids long. Just CDR3 DNA is preserved here, 42 bases in frame from base 1. Between the V and J ends, shortened by 0 bases and 5 bases respectively, the junction contains 9 bases. Based on the germline V gene, the CDR1 and CDR2 sequences are SGDLS and YYNGEE. The High Capacity cDNA Reverse Transcription Kit was used to reverse transcribe all of the isolated RNA, meaning that expressed TCRB transcripts were what got sequenced. Deep immunoSEQ sequencing was performed on naive, central memory and regulatory T cell samples, with an average of around 3.4 million total reads per sample. Sorted cells were lysed in RLT buffer and RNA was extracted with DNase-treated RNeasy Micro or Mini kits, depending on cell number. To prevent cross-contamination, each cell subset was processed individually, whereas patient and healthy donor samples were processed jointly. The immunoSEQ multiplex PCR was used to amplify TCRB sequences from cDNA, generating 87-bp fragments that spanned the CDR3 region. Amplicons were sequenced on the Illumina HiSeq platform. Regarding the original processing steps: PCR bias was corrected computationally using synthetic template baselines, and reads within Hamming distance 2 were collapsed, with unmergeable singletons discarded. Reads were aligned against IMGT to assign V, D and J genes, CDR3 length and insertions or deletions at six rearrangement sites. Within each subset, clonotype counts were normalized to the number of sorted cells before true diversity and Gini coefficients were calculated with the tcR R package. The overlap coefficient, calculated on TCRB nucleotide sequences, was used to measure repertoire sharing. As a proxy for the pre-selection repertoire, out-of-frame TCRB sequences from naive cells were analyzed. The immuneACCESS repertoire file appears here via TCRdb, limited to in-frame rearrangements. These files lack a portion of the clones; in checked studies, under half of the deficit traces to unresolved V genes, and the cause of the others is not known. The V and J calls and the clone size are those of that table, but D and trimming were determined from the DNA. In all, the sample holds around 500,000 clones, and over 9.5% of those were seen once. The top ten constitute 0.045% to 0.06% of the sample.

From each donor, a single peripheral blood sample of about 100 mL on average was drawn into heparinised tubes. Naive, central memory, regulatory and stem cell-like memory CD4+ T cells were sorted on a BD FACSAria II using a panel including CD45RO, CCR7, CD25, CD127, CD95 and CD27. Every sorted population had a purity above 95%. PBMCs were isolated immediately by Lymphoprep density gradient centrifugation and stained directly without culture. Samples were stained and sorted in pairs, with one healthy donor and one patient per experiment, so that batch effects were minimized. This receptor was taken from a woman under 30 in good health. The rearranged chain carries TRBV9 and TRBJ1-5; a tentative D match to TRBD1 spans 5 bases. Sequenced material: naive CD4+ T cells from blood. Per the publication, the cell subset or site label means: true naive CD4+ T cells. In nucleotides, the sequence is TGTGCCAGCAGCGTAGGGGCAGGGCATCAGCCCCAGCATTTT. The encoded protein is CASSVGAGHQPQHF.